A selection of T cell receptor beta chains follows, all from one sample in a study of blood T cell repertoires in COVID-19. TCRdb keeps only in-frame clones here, not all; method: immunoSEQ multiplex PCR. The repertoire holds fewer than 400,000 clones, more than 75% seen once, with around 3% in the top ten. Sequenced sample: peripheral blood. Every receptor here comes from a human donor in a cohort sampled during active COVID-19. The CDR3 runs from the conserved cysteine through the conserved F or W. D genes are given only for firm matches. Part of the rows lack a size; the others show once, few, many or a class for expanded clones.

>TRBV6-5|TRBJ2-2|NA|15|TRBD1
TGTGCCAGCACCTTGGGACAGACAAACACCGGGGAGCTGTTTTTT
CASTLGQTNTGELFF
>TRBV6-5|TRBJ2-2|once|11|NA
TGTGCCAGCAGTTACGCGGGACGGGTTTTTTTT
CASSYAGRVFF
>TRBV23-1|TRBJ1-3|NA|14|NA
TGCGCCAGCAGTCATGGGCCAGATGGAAACACCATATATTTT
CASSHGPDGNTIYF
>TRBV10-3|TRBJ2-1|NA|16|NA
TGTGCCATCAGCAATTCTTTCGGGAGCTCCTACAATGAGCAGTTCTTC
CAISNSFGSSYNEQFF
>TRBV6-6|TRBJ1-2|NA|13|TRBD1
TGTGCCAGCAGTTACGAGGGACAGTATGGCTACACCTTC
CASSYEGQYGYTF
>TRBV12-3/TRBV12-4|TRBJ1-4|few|13|NA
TGTGCCAGCAGTTTAGGGGGTACTAGTGGCCGACTTTTT
CASSLGGTSGRLF
>TRBV3-1/TRBV3-2|TRBJ2-7|NA|15|TRBD1
TGTGCCAGCAGCCAAAGGGACAGGGGTTTACACGAGCAGTACTTC
CASSQRDRGLHEQYF
>TRBV18|TRBJ1-1|NA|15|NA
TGTGCCAGCTCACCGTCCGGGACACGGGGCACTGAAGCTTTCTTT
CASSPSGTRGTEAFF
>TRBV5-6|TRBJ2-1|few|17|TRBD2
TGTGCCAGCAGCCCCGGACTAGCCCTAAGCTCCTACAATGAGCAGTTCTTC
CASSPGLALSSYNEQFF
>TRBV21-1|TRBJ1-5|NA|15|NA
TGTGCCAGCAGCAAAGTTCCGGGGGGGGATCAGCCCCAGCATTTT
CASSKVPGGDQPQHF
>TRBV25-1|TRBJ2-2|NA|15|TRBD2
TGTGCCAGCGGAACCGGGACTAGTCATACCGGGGAGCTGTTTTTT
CASGTGTSHTGELFF
>TRBV28|TRBJ2-3|NA|14|NA
TGTGCCAGCAGTTCTTACAGGGTGCCAGATACGCAGTATTTT
CASSSYRVPDTQYF
>TRBV7-2|TRBJ1-4|NA|17|NA
TGTGCCAGCAGCTTAGTAGGGGAATTGGCGACTAATGAAAAACTGTTTTTT
CASSLVGELATNEKLFF
>TRBV6-6|TRBJ1-1|NA|12|NA
TGTGCCAGCAGTGAGGGTGGGGACAAAGCTTTCTTT
CASSEGGDKAFF
>TRBV5-6|TRBJ2-7|NA|16|NA
TGTGCCAGCAGCTTGGGTGTTGCGGACTCGCCCTACGAGCAGTACTTC
CASSLGVADSPYEQYF
>TRBV5-8|TRBJ1-1|NA|17|NA
TGTGCCAGCAGCCCTTTACTGGACTCTCGGCACTACACTGAAGCTTTCTTT
CASSPLLDSRHYTEAFF
>TRBV11-2|TRBJ2-7|NA|16|NA
TGTGCCAGCAGCATCCCAGGGGTCCTCTTTACCTACGAGCAGTACTTC
CASSIPGVLFTYEQYF
>TRBV2|TRBJ1-1|once|12|NA
TGTGCCAGCAGTGAACGGGGCACTGAAGCTTTCTTT
CASSERGTEAFF
>TRBV12-2|TRBJ1-4|NA|15|NA
TGTGCAAGTCGCTTAGCGCGGAGTTTCCGTGAAAAACTGTTTTTT
CASRLARSFREKLFF
>TRBV27|TRBJ2-3|NA|16|NA
TGTGCCAGCAGTTTAGGCGGTAGCGGCTACACAGATACGCAGTATTTT
CASSLGGSGYTDTQYF
>TRBV30|TRBJ1-2|few|11|NA
TGTGCCTGGAGCCCGGGGGGTGGCTACACCTTC
CAWSPGGGYTF
>TRBV13|TRBJ1-2|NA|16|NA
TGTGCCAGCAGCTTAAGCTTAGGAGCCTCTAACTATGGCTACACCTTC
CASSLSLGASNYGYTF
>TRBV19|TRBJ1-4|NA|19|NA
TGTGCCAGTAGTTTTCGTATCCAAATCGGGAAAGCAACTAATGAAAAACTGTTTTTT
CASSFRIQIGKATNEKLFF
>TRBV11-2|TRBJ2-1|NA|16|TRBD2
TGTGCCAGCAGCACTAGCGGGGGGCAACGATACAATGAGCAGTTCTTC
CASSTSGGQRYNEQFF
>TRBV7-3|TRBJ2-2|NA|17|TRBD2
TGTGCCAGCAGCTTAACGGGGACTAGCGGGGCTCTCGGGGAGCTGTTTTTT
CASSLTGTSGALGELFF
>TRBV27|TRBJ1-1|NA|14|NA
TGTGCCAGCAGGAGTTTCTTTCGGAACACTGAAGCTTTCTTT
CASRSFFRNTEAFF
>TRBV2|TRBJ2-3|NA|17|TRBD2
TGTGCCAGCAGTTTCCGCCGAGCGGGGGACCACACAGATACGCAGTATTTT
CASSFRRAGDHTDTQYF
>TRBV9|TRBJ2-2|NA|14|NA
TGTGCCAGCAGCGCATCGAGCCCTACCGGGGAGCTGTTTTTT
CASSASSPTGELFF
>TRBV7-9|TRBJ1-1|few|14|NA
TGTGCCAGCAGCCCAACACTATCAAACACTGAAGCTTTCTTT
CASSPTLSNTEAFF
>TRBV6-1|TRBJ1-2|NA|15|NA
TGTGCCAGCAGTGAAGCGCTTGAGGGATCCTATGGCTACACCTTC
CASSEALEGSYGYTF
>TRBV30|TRBJ2-1|NA|11|NA
TGTGCCTTGCGGAACTTTGGAGGGGAGTTCTTC
CALRNFGGEFF
>TRBV7-8|TRBJ2-1|NA|17|TRBD2
TGTGCCAGCAGCTCCGGGTCCCTAGCGGGAGCCTACAATGAGCAGTTCTTC
CASSSGSLAGAYNEQFF
>TRBV2|TRBJ1-1|NA|14|NA
TGTGCCAGCAGTCATCGACTGCAGAACACTGAAGCTTTCTTT
CASSHRLQNTEAFF
>TRBV6-1|TRBJ1-1|NA|16|TRBD1
TGTGCCAGCAGTGAAAAATTTGCAGGGGGTCCTTCTGAAGCTTTCTTT
CASSEKFAGGPSEAFF
>TRBV28|TRBJ2-7|once|15|NA
TGTGCCAGCAGCCGTCACCGGGACACCGCCTACGAGCAGTACTTC
CASSRHRDTAYEQYF
>TRBV5-1|TRBJ2-1|NA|16|NA
TGCGCCAGCAGCTTTGGAGACAGTCCCCAATACAATGAGCAGTTCTTC
CASSFGDSPQYNEQFF
>TRBV7-6|TRBJ2-7|many|16|NA
TGTGCCAGCAGCTTAATGGCCGGGCAGGGTGGGGACGAGCAGTACTTC
CASSLMAGQGGDEQYF